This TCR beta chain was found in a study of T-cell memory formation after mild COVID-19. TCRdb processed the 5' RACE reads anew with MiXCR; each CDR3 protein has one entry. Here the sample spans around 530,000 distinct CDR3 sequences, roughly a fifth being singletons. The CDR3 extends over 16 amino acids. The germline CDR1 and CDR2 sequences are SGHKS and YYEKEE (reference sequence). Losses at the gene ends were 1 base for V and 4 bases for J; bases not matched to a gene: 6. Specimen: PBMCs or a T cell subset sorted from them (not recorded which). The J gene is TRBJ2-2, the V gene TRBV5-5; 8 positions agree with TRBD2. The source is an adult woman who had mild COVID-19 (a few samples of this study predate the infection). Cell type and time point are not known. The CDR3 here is CASSLLSGTSTGELFF. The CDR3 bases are TGTGCCAGCAGCTTGCTCTCAGGGACTAGCACCGGGGAGCTGTTTTTT.